This paragraph reports one TCR beta chain. The antigen remains unidentified. One junction end disagrees with the germline gene, perhaps due to a read error. This record belongs to a study of T-cell reconstitution after alpha-beta-depleted transplantation in children. Findings and caveats of the study: One year after transplant, T-cell counts and diversity came mostly from newly produced T cells. Where alpha-beta T cells came from about two months after transplant was reportedly several hundred expanded graft clones. Surviving thymic progenitors and recipient T cells were the source of high TCRbeta diversity at day 60 in some patients.

This sample's TCRbeta library carried unique molecular identifier barcodes. TCRdb ran MiXCR on the PCR reads and lists one entry per CDR3 protein. The sample lists a few hundred thousand distinct CDR3 sequences, over 10% occurring once. The CDR3 consists of 16 residues. Sequencing was performed on PBMCs, mostly from graft donor cells, taken 360 days after TCRalphabeta/CD19-depleted stem cell transplant. This clonotype was sampled from a male patient younger than 18 who had a stem cell transplant for acute myeloid leukemia, so the T cells may come from the graft donor. V is TRBV12-3 or TRBV12-4 and J is TRBJ2-7; D is possibly TRBD1 or TRBD2 (5 bases each). CDR3 in amino acids: CAGSASGTASSYEQYF. The CDR3 DNA sequence: TGTGCCGGCAGCGCCTCCGGGACGGCTAGCTCCTACGAGCAGTACTTC.